This T cell receptor beta chain is drawn from a study of blood T cells in healthy people across ages. Whole-study findings and limits: Aged donors had fewer naive CD4+ cells and lower diversity than long-lived donors.

Per the germline V gene, CDR1 is SGHVS and CDR2 is FNYEAQ. The length of the CDR3 is 17 residues. Unmatched junction bases numbered 6, after V lost 0 bases and J lost 1 base. Sample-barcoded 5' priming and a J-beta primer mix drove a second PCR of roughly 6 to 12 cycles. The yield of each sample was at least 2.5 million CDR3-containing paired-end reads. Each CDR3 protein is one row after TCRdb ran MiXCR on the 5' RACE reads. This sample carries around 710,000 distinct CDR3 sequences, roughly two fifths of them seen once, and the ten largest clones take 20% to 25%. On this clonotype: Its antigen is unidentified.

The TCR comes from a woman aged 60 to 75 in good health. The sequenced sample consisted of blood. The chain recombines TRBV7-6 with TRBJ2-5, with TRBD1 matching over 9 bases. For the CDR3, the DNA is TGTGCCAGCAGCTTAGCCAGCCCGGGACAGGGCCAAGAGACCCAGTACTTC. This encodes CASSLASPGQGQETQYF.